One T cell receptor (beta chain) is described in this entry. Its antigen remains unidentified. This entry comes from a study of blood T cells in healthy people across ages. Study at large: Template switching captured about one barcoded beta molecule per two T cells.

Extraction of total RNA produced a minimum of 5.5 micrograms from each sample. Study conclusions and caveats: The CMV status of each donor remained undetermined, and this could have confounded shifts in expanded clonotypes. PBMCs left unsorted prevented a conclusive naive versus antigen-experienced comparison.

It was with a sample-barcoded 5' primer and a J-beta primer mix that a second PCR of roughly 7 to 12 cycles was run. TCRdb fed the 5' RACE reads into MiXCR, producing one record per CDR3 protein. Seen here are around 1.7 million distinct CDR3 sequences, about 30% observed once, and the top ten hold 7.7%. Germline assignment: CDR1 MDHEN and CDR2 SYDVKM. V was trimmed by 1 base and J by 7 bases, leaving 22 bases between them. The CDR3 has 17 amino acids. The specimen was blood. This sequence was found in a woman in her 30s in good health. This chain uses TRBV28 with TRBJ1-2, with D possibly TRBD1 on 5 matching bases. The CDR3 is CASSLYRHGSGGGGYTF. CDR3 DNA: TGTGCCAGCAGTTTATACCGCCACGGATCTGGGGGAGGTGGCTACACCTTC.